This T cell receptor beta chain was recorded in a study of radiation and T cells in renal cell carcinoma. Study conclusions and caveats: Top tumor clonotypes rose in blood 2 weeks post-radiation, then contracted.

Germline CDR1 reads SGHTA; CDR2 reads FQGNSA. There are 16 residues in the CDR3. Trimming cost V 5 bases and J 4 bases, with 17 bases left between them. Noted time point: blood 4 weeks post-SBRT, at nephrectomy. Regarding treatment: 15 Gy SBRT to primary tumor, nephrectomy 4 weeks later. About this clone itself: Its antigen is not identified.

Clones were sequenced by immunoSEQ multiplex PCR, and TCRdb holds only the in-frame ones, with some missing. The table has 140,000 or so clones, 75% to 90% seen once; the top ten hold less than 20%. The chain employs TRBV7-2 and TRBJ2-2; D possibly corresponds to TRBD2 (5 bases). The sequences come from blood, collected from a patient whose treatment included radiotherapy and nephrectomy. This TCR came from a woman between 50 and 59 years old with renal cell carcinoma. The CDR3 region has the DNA TGTGCCAGCAGCCGAAGAGGGCTACGAGGCACCGGGGAGCTGTTTTTT. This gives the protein CASSRRGLRGTGELFF.